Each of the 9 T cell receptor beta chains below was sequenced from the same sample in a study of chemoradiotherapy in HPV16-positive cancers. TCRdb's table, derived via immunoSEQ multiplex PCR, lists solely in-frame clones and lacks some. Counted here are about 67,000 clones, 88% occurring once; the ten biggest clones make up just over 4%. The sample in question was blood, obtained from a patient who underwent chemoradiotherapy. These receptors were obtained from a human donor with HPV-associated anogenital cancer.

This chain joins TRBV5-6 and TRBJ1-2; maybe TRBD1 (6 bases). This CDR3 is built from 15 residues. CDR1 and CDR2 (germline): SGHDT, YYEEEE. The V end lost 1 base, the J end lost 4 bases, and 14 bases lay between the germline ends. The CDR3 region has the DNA TGTGCCAGCAGCTTGCAAAGTGGACAGTTCTATGGCTACACCTTC. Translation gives CASSLQSGQFYGYTF.

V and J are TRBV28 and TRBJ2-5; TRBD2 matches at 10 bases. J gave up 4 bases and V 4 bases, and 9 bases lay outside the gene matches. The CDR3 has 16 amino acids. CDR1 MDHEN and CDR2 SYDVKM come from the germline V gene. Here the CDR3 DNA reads TGTGCCAGCAGTTCACAGCTAGCGGGAGTAAGAGAGACCCAGTACTTC. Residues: CASSSQLAGVRETQYF.

This CDR3 is CASTDRGGEETQYF. CDR3 DNA sequence: TGTGCCAGCACTGACAGGGGAGGTGAAGAGACCCAGTACTTC. V and J are TRBV5-4 and TRBJ2-5, with TRBD1 matching over 8 bases. The CDR3 covers 14 residues. Trimming at V came to 6 bases and at J to 3 bases, leaving 7 bases not matched to a gene. CDR1 and CDR2 from the germline V gene are SGHNT and YYREEE (reference sequence).

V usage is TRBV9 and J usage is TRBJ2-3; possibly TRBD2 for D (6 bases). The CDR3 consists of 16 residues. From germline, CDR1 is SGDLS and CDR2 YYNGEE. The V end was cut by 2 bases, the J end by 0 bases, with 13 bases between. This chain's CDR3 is CASSVEAGASTDTQYF. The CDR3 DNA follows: TGTGCCAGCAGCGTCGAAGCGGGTGCTAGCACAGATACGCAGTATTTT.

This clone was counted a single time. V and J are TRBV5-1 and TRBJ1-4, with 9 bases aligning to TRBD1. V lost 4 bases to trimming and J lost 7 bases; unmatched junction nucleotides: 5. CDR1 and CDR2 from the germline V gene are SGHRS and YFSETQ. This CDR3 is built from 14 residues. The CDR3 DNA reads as TGCGCCAGCAGCGGGGGACAGGGAGGTGAAAAACTGTTTTTT. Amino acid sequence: CASSGGQGGEKLFF.

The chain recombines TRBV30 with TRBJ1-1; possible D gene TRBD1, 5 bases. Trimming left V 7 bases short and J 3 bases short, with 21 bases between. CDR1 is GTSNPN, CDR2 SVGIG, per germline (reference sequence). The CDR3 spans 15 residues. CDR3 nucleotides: TGTGCCTACACACGCCGGGACGTCTATGACACTGAAGCTTTCTTT. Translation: CAYTRRDVYDTEAFF.

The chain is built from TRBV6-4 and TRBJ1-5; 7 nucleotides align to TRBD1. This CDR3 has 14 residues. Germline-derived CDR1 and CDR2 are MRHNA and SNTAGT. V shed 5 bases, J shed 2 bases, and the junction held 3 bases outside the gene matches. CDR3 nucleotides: TGTGCCAGCAGTTATACAGGGGGCAATCAGCCCCAGCATTTT. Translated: CASSYTGGNQPQHF.

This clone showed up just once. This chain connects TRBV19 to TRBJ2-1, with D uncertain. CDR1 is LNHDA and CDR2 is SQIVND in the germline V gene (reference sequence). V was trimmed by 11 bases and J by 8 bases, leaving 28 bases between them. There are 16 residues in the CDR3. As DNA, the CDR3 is TGTGCCGCGTCGGTGGCGACGAGAGCTATGGGCGATGAGCAGTTCTTC. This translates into CAASVATRAMGDEQFF.

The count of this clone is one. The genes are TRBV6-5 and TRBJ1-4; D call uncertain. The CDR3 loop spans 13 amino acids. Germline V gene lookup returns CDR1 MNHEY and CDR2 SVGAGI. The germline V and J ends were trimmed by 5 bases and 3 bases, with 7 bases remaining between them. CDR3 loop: CASSGSPNEKLFF. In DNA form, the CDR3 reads TGTGCCAGCAGTGGTTCCCCTAATGAAAAACTGTTTTTT.